A single sample is the source of the 9 T cell receptor beta chains below, sequenced in a study of T cells in Graves' hyperthyroidism and ophthalmopathy. Amplified regions were TCR beta CDR3 sequences from RNA transcripts. HTBI primers were employed in a first-round RT-PCR of the TCR CDR3. Via MiXCR, TCRdb re-called the multiplex PCR reads, giving one row per CDR3 protein. The sample yields approximately 600,000 distinct CDR3 sequences, 20% to 25% seen once. What was sequenced was blood. The origin of the receptors is a young man with Graves' ophthalmopathy.

This clonotype was counted ten times or more. The chain uses TRBV11-2 and TRBJ1-6; the match to TRBD1 covers 10 bases. Losses at the gene ends were 5 bases for V and 5 bases for J; bases not matched to a gene: 6. Germline values: CDR1 SGHAT, CDR2 FQNNGV. The CDR3 spans 16 residues. The CDR3 region is CASSRVGTGDNSPLHF. As DNA, the CDR3 is TGTGCCAGCAGCCGCGTTGGGACAGGGGATAATTCACCCCTCCACTTT.

This clonotype was recorded many times. The chain recombines TRBV29-1 with TRBJ2-1; D not certain. V shed 4 bases and J shed 3 bases, with 10 bases lying between them. The CDR3 totals 13 residues. Germline loops: CDR1 SQVTM, CDR2 ANQGSEA. Here the CDR3 DNA reads TGCAGCGTTGTTCTAGTGAGCTACAATGAGCAGTTCTTC. Amino acid sequence: CSVVLVSYNEQFF.

The chain has TRBV10-3 and TRBJ2-1; TRBD2 aligns across 9 bases. CDR1 and CDR2 (germline): ENHRY, SYGVKD. With V trimmed by 3 bases and J by 3 bases, 6 bases remained unmatched. The CDR3 runs 16 residues. The DNA of the CDR3 is TGTGCCATCAGTGATTCAGGACTAGCGCGCTACAATGAGCAGTTCTTC. Its protein is CAISDSGLARYNEQFF.

The chain carries TRBV28 and TRBJ2-7; D remains unclear. The ends were cut back, 6 bases at V and 0 bases at J, with 21 bases in the middle. Germline CDR1 is MDHEN and CDR2 is SYDVKM. The CDR3 is made up of 17 amino acids. The CDR3 DNA follows: TGTGCCAGCAGCCAAGGTGGGTTAGGCACCCACTCCTACGAGCAGTACTTC. This gives the protein CASSQGGLGTHSYEQYF.

This clonotype appeared many times. V gene TRBV3-1 combines with J gene TRBJ2-3; perhaps TRBD2 as D (5 bases). V was trimmed by 0 bases and J by 0 bases, leaving 10 bases between them. Germline V CDR1 and CDR2: LGHDT, YNNKEL (reference sequence). The CDR3 sequence is 16 residues long. The CDR3 nucleotides read TGTGCCAGCAGCCAAGAGGTGGGAGCTAGCACAGATACGCAGTATTTT. Translated, it gives CASSQEVGASTDTQYF.

V and J are TRBV27 and TRBJ2-2, with 9 bases identical to TRBD2. The CDR3 sequence is 16 residues long. Trimming removed 3 bases from V and 9 bases from J; junction bases left unmatched: 11. Looked up from germline, CDR1 is MNHEY and CDR2 is SMNVEV (reference sequence). The DNA of the CDR3 is TGTGCCAGCAGTTTCCTTAGCGGGAGCGGTATCCGGGAGCTGTTTTTT. Protein sequence: CASSFLSGSGIRELFF.

Remarks on this clonotype: This may come from a read error, since a much larger clone is one base off. This chain uses TRBV20-1 with TRBJ1-1, with D tentatively TRBD1 (5 bases). CDR1 is DFQATT and CDR2 is SNEGSKA in the germline V gene (reference sequence). The CDR3 extends over 13 amino acids. The CDR3 region has the DNA TGCAGTACTAGAGAACAGGAGAACACTGAAGCTTTCTTT. Translated: CSTREQENTEAFF.

The rearrangement links TRBV10-3 to TRBJ2-5; D uncertain. V was cut by 3 bases and J by 2 bases, with 10 bases left in between. CDR1 and CDR2 from the germline V gene are ENHRY and SYGVKD. The CDR3 has 14 residues. In DNA form, the CDR3 reads TGTGCCATCAGTGAATCAAGCAGGCAAGAGACCCAGTACTTC. This gives the protein CAISESSRQETQYF.

This clonotype was counted once. The chain has TRBV12-5 and TRBJ2-3; 14 nucleotides agree with TRBD2. Per the germline V gene, CDR1 is LGHNT and CDR2 is FRNRAP. J lost 6 bases, V lost 6 bases, and 11 bases had no gene match. The CDR3 consists of 17 residues. The CDR3 sequence is CASGQIPGLAGVDTQYF. CDR3 in DNA: TGTGCTAGTGGACAAATTCCGGGACTAGCGGGAGTGGATACGCAGTATTTT.